This T cell receptor (beta chain) is from a study of blood T cells in healthy people across ages. Many counts were recorded for this clonotype. Sequence at one end of the junction differs from germline and may be a read error. The second PCR ran roughly 6 to 12 cycles with a sample-barcoded 5' primer and J-beta primers. TCRdb re-called the 5' RACE reads with MiXCR, one entry per CDR3 protein. Of about 700,000 distinct CDR3 sequences detected, about 34% appear once; the ten largest clones hold 15%. The material sequenced was blood. This TCR was sampled from an elderly woman in good health.

CDR3 sequence: CASSPPRQGSSNEQFF. As DNA, the CDR3 is TGCGCCAGCAGCCCCCCCCGACAGGGTTCCTCCAATGAGCAGTTCTTC. The rearrangement joins TRBV5-1 to TRBJ2-1, with 7 bases identical to TRBD1. This CDR3 spans 16 amino acids. Per germline, CDR1 SGHRS and CDR2 YFSETQ.